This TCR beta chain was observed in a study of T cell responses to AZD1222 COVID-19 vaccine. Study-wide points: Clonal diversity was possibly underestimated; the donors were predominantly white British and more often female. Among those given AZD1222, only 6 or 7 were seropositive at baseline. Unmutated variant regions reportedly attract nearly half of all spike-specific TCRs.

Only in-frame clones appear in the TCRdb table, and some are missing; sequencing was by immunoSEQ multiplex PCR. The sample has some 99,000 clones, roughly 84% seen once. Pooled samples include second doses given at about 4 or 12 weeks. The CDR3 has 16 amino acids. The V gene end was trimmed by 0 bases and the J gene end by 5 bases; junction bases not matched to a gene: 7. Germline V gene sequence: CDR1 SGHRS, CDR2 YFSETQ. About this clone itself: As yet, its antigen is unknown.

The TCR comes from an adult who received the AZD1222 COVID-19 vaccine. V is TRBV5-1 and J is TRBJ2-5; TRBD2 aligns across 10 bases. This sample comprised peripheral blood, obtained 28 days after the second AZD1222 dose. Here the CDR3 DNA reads TGCGCCAGCAGCTTGGAAAGCGGGGGGGCCGGGGAGACCCAGTACTTC. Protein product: CASSLESGGAGETQYF.